This T cell receptor (beta chain) was retrieved from a study of blood T cells in healthy people across ages. Notes on the study in general: A roughly linear age-dependent decrease characterized TCR beta diversity per million T cells.

This clonotype was observed a handful of times. Its specificity is unknown. A second roughly 6 to 11 cycle PCR used barcoded and J-beta primers. Researchers report that a template-switch adaptor with 12 random nucleotides tagged each cDNA molecule. Using its own MiXCR run on the 5' RACE reads, TCRdb lists one record per CDR3 protein. The data show more than 650,000 distinct CDR3 sequences, roughly 53% seen once. There are 12 residues in the CDR3. Germline V gene data show CDR1 as MDHEN and CDR2 as SYDVKM. The V end was cut by 5 bases, the J end by 4 bases, with 9 bases between. This TCR was recovered from an elderly man in good health. The sequenced sample was blood. The gene calls are TRBV28 and TRBJ2-7; the D is unclear. CDR3 loop: CASSISDYEQYF. CDR3 in DNA: TGTGCCAGCAGTATTTCCGATTACGAGCAGTACTTC.